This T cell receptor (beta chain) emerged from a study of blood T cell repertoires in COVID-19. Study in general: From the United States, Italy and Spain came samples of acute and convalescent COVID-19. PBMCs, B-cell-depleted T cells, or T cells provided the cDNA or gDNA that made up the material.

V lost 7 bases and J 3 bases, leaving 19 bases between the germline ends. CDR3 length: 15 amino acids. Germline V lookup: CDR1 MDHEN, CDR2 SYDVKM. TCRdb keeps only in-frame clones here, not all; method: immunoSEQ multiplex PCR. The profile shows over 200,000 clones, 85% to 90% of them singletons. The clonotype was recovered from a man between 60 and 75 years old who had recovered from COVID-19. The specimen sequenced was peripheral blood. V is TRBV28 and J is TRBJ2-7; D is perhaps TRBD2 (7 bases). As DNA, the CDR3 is TGTGCCAGCACCAAGGGGGGGGTTGACTTCTACGAGCAGTACTTC. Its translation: CASTKGGVDFYEQYF.